A single sample gave rise to the 2 T cell receptor beta chains below, sequenced in a study of CD8+CD57+ T cells in acquired aplastic anemia. Sequencing was done on patients that had shown CD8+CD57+ cell expansion by flow cytometry. TCR beta VDJ combinations and CDR3 sequences were profiled from genomic DNA. TCRdb redid the calling of the reads with MiXCR, one entry per CDR3 protein. This sample has over 150,000 distinct CDR3 sequences, with around half found just once. The sample was sorted CD4+, CD8+, or CD8+CD57+ T cells (not recorded which) from PBMCs. Receptor source: a human donor with aplastic anemia.

The count of this clonotype is one. The chain has TRBV2 and TRBJ2-7, with 8 bases identical to TRBD2. V lost 9 bases, J lost 0 bases, and 4 bases stayed unmatched. This CDR3 spans 13 amino acids. CDR1 is SNHLY, CDR2 FYNNEI, per germline. CDR3 region: CASLAGGSYEQYF. The CDR3 region has the DNA TGTGCCAGTCTGGCGGGGGGCTCCTACGAGCAGTACTTC. The full variable domain, in which reference TRBV2 and TRBJ2-7 provide the parts outside the CDR3, is EPEVTQTPSHQVTQMGQEVILRCVPISNHLYFYWYRQILGQKVEFLVSFYNNEISEKSEIFDDQFSVERPDGSNFTLKIRSTKLEDSAMYFCASLAGGSYEQYFGPGTRLTVT.

This chain connects TRBV2 to TRBJ2-3; D might be TRBD2 (6 bases). Per the germline V gene, CDR1 is SNHLY and CDR2 is FYNNEI. The CDR3 runs to 14 residues. Trimming cost V 5 bases and J 6 bases, with 15 bases left between them. The CDR3 nucleotides read TGTGCCAGCAGTCCCATGGCTAGCGCCGATACGCAGTATTTT. Amino acid sequence: CASSPMASADTQYF.